A selection of T cell receptor beta chains follows, all from one sample in a study of cytomegalovirus exposure and HLA in healthy donors. Clones were read by immunoSEQ multiplex PCR, and TCRdb kept only the in-frame ones, dropping some. The table includes about 43,000 clones, about half detected once. Sample: PBMCs. The receptors were gathered from a man in his 60s in good health and CMV-seronegative. Both conserved end residues are part of each CDR3. Fields, in order: D gene, V gene, clone size, J gene, CDR3 DNA, CDR3 protein. D genes are given only for firm matches. Clone size appears in some rows only: once, few, many, or a class for an expanded clone.

-	TRBV30	few	TRBJ1-1	TGTGCCTTTCAGGGACTCATGAACACTGAAGCTTTCTTT	CAFQGLMNTEAFF
-	TRBV9	-	TRBJ1-1	TGTGCCAGCAGCGTAGGGGCCGCTACAGGGTCTGAAGCTTTCTTT	CASSVGAATGSEAFF
-	TRBV4-1	-	TRBJ2-1	TGCGCCAGCAGCGTCGTGGGGGCGGTGCAGCAGTTCTTC	CASSVVGAVQQFF
-	TRBV7-8	-	TRBJ2-1	TGTGCCAGCAGCTTAGGGGGACTCCTTGATGAGCAGTTCTTC	CASSLGGLLDEQFF
TRBD2	TRBV30	-	TRBJ2-1	TGTGCCTGGAGCGGAGGGCTTGGTAGCGGGGAGGGGAGCTCCTACAATGAGCAGTTCTTC	CAWSGGLGSGEGSSYNEQFF
-	TRBV9	-	TRBJ1-1	TGTGCCAGCAGCGTAGGGCTTTACACTGAAGCTTTCTTT	CASSVGLYTEAFF
TRBD1	TRBV9	-	TRBJ2-5	TGTGCCAGCAGCGTAGAGGGACAGGGTAAAACCCAGTACTTC	CASSVEGQGKTQYF
-	TRBV30	-	TRBJ2-1	TGTGCCTGGAGTGTACTCCTAGCGCGAAGAAATGAGCAGTTCTTC	CAWSVLLARRNEQFF
-	TRBV19	-	TRBJ1-1	TGTGCCAGTACCCCTGGGGGGGGGATTGGCACTGAAGCTTTCTTT	CASTPGGGIGTEAFF
TRBD1	TRBV27	few	TRBJ1-2	TGTGCCAGCCGGCGACAGGGGGTCCCCTATGGCTACACCTTC	CASRRQGVPYGYTF
-	TRBV10-3	few	TRBJ2-2	TGTGCCATCAGCCGGGAACCGGGGGCCGGGGAGCTGTTTTTT	CAISREPGAGELFF
-	TRBV6-4	few	TRBJ2-2	TGTGCCAGCAGTTCCAGGGACACCGGGGAGCTGTTTTTT	CASSSRDTGELFF
-	TRBV7-2	-	TRBJ1-3	TGTGCCAGCAGCTTAGGTCGGAGCCCCTCTGGAAACACCATATATTTT	CASSLGRSPSGNTIYF
-	TRBV28	few	TRBJ1-4	TGTGCCAGCAGGGCCGAGGGGGTAACTAATGAAAAACTGTTTTTT	CASRAEGVTNEKLFF
-	TRBV10-3	few	TRBJ1-4	TGTGCCATCAGTGAGTCACCAGGGACTACTAATGAAAAACTGTTTTTT	CAISESPGTTNEKLFF
-	TRBV6-5	-	TRBJ2-2	TGTGCCAGCAGTCCACGTCTCGGGAACACCGGGGAGCTGTTTTTT	CASSPRLGNTGELFF
-	TRBV19	-	TRBJ1-2	TGTGCCAGTAGCCTCGGCGGGAACTATGGCTACACCTTC	CASSLGGNYGYTF
TRBD1	TRBV28	few	TRBJ2-1	TGTGCCTCCGACAGGGACCATGAGCAGTTCTTC	CASDRDHEQFF
-	TRBV6-6	-	TRBJ1-1	TGTGCCAGCAGTCAGGGAGGGGACACTGAAGCTTTCTTT	CASSQGGDTEAFF
-	TRBV21-1	few	TRBJ2-3	TGTGCCAGCAGCAAAGTAAAGCGGGAGGTCACAGATACGCAGTATTTT	CASSKVKREVTDTQYF
TRBD1	TRBV10-1	-	TRBJ1-2	TGCGCCAGCAGTGGACAGGGTACGAGTGGCTACACCTTC	CASSGQGTSGYTF